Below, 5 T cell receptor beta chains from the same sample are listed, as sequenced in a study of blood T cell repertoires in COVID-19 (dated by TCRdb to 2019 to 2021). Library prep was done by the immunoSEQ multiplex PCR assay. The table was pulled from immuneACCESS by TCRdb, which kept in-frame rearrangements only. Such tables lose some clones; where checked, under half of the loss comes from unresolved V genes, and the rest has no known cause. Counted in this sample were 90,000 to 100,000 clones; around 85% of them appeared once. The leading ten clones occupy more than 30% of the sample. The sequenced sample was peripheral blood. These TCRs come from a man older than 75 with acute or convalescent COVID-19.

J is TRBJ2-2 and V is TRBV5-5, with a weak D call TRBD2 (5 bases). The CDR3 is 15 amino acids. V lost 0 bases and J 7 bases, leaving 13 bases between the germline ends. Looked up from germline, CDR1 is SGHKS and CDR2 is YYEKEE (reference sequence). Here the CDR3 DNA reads TGTGCCAGCAGCTTGGGGCTAGCTGAGAGCGGGGAGCTGTTTTTT. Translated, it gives CASSLGLAESGELFF. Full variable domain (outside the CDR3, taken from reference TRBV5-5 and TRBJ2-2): DAGVTQSPTHLIKTRGQQVTLRCSPISGHKSVSWYQQVLGQGPQFIFQYYEKEERGRGNFPDRFSARQFPNYSSELNVNALLLGDSALYLCASSLGLAESGELFFGEGSRLTVL.

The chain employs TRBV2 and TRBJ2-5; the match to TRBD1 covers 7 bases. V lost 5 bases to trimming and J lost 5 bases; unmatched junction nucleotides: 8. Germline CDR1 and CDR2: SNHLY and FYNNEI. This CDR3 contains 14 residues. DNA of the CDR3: TGTGCCAGCAGTTCAGACAGGGTGGGGGAGACCCAGTACTTC. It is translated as CASSSDRVGETQYF.

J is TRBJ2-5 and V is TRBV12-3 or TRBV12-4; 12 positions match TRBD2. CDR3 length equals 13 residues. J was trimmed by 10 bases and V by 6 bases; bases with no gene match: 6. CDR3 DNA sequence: TGTGCCAGCAGCCCTCTAGCGGGAGGGATCCAGTACTTC. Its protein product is CASSPLAGGIQYF.

The CDR3 DNA sequence: TGTGCCAGCAGTTTATTATTCAGCGGGAGGGGGAGCGAGACCCAGTACTTC. Translated: CASSLLFSGRGSETQYF. The chain couples TRBV28 to TRBJ2-5; 10 bases line up with TRBD2. Unmatched junction bases numbered 10, after V lost 1 base and J lost 5 bases. The germline V gene has CDR1 MDHEN and CDR2 SYDVKM. The CDR3 runs 17 residues.

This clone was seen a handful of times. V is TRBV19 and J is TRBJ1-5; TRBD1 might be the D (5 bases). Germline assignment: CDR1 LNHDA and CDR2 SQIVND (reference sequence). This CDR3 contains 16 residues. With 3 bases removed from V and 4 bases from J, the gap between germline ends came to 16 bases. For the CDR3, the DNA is TGTGCCAGTAGTATCTATTGGGGGGGTGTGAATCAGCCCCAGCATTTT. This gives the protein CASSIYWGGVNQPQHF.